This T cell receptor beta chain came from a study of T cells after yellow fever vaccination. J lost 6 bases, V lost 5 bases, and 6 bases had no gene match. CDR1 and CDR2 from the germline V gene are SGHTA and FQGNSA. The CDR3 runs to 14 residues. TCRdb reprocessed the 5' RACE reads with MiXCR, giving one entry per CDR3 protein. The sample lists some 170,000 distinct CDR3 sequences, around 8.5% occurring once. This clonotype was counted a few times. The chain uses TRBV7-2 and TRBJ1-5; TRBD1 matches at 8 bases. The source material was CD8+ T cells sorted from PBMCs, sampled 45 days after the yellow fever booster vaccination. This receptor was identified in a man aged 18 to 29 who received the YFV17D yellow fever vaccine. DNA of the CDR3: TGTGCCAGCAGCCCAGGGGGCTTTACTCAGCCCCAGCATTTT. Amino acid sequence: CASSPGGFTQPQHF. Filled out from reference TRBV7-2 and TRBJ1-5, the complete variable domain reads GAGVSQSPSNKVTEKGKDVELRCDPISGHTALYWYRQSLGQGLEFLIYFQGNSAPDKSGLPSDRFSAERTGGSVSTLTIQRTQQEDSAVYLCASSPGGFTQPQHFGDGTRLSIL.